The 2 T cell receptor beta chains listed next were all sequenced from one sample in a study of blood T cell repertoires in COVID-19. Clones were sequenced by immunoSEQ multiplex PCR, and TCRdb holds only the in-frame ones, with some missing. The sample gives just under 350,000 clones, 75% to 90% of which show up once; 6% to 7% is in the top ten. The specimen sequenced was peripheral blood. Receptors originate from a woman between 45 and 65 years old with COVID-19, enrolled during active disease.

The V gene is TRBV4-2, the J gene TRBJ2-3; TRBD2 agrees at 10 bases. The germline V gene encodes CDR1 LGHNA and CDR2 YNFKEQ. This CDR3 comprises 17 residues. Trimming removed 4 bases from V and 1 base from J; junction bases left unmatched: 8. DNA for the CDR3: TGTGCCAGCAGCCTGACCTACGGACTAGCGGGCACAGATACGCAGTATTTT. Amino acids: CASSLTYGLAGTDTQYF.

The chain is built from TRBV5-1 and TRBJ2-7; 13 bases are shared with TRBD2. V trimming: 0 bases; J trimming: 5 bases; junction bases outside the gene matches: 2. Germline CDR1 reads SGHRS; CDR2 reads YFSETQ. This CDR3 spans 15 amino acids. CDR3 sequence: CASSLAGLAGDEQYF. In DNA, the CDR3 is TGCGCCAGCAGCTTGGCCGGACTAGCGGGAGACGAGCAGTACTTC.